The TCR beta chain described here comes from a study of shared clonotypes between healthy human individuals. Study-wide results and limits: Between a few donors, naive CD4 clonotypes were shared at a level of about 5%.

A note on this clone: Its antigen is still unknown.

The CDR3 length is 13 residues. Trimming shortened V by 8 bases and J by 4 bases, and 11 bases separated the two germline ends. Germline V CDR1 and CDR2: MGHDK, SYGVNS. Genomic DNA of every subset was divided equally among multiple immunoSEQ plates. The data were produced by immunoSEQ multiplex PCR, yet TCRdb's version contains in-frame clones alone and is incomplete. The repertoire holds millions of clones, with 85% to 95% as singletons. The sequence was collected from a man aged 18 to 30 in good health. The sample consisted of naive CD4+ T cells sorted from blood. Regarding subset: CD45RA+ positively selected. The V call is TRBV25-1, the J call TRBJ2-2; possible D gene TRBD1, 6 bases. The CDR3 coding sequence is TGTGCCAGCGGACAGATAGTCACCGGGGAGCTGTTTTTT. Translation: CASGQIVTGELFF. Full variable domain (rest looked up from reference TRBV25-1 and TRBJ2-2): EADIYQTPRYLVIGTGKKITLECSQTMGHDKMYWYQQDPGMELHLIHYSYGVNSTEKGDLSSESTVSRIRTEHFPLTLESARPSHTSQYLCASGQIVTGELFFGEGSRLTVL.